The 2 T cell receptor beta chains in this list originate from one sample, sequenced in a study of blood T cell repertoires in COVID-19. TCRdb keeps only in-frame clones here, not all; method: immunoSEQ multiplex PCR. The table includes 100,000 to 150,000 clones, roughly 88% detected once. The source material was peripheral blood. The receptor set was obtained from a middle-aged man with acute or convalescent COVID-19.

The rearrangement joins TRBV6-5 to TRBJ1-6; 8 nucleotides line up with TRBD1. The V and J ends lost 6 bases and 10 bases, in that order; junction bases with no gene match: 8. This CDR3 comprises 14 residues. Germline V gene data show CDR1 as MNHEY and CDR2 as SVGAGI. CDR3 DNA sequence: TGTGCCAGCAGGTACAGGGGGTTAGACTCACCCCTCCACTTT. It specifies CASRYRGLDSPLHF.

The DNA for the CDR3 is TGTGCCAGCAATCCAGGAGGCCGGGAGACCCAGTACTTC. Amino acid sequence: CASNPGGRETQYF. The chain uses TRBV2 and TRBJ2-5; weak D call: TRBD2 (5 bases). Trimming pared 7 bases from V and 5 bases from J, leaving 14 bases between. CDR3 length: 13 residues. Germline values: CDR1 SNHLY, CDR2 FYNNEI.